This TCR beta chain was sequenced for a study of shared clonotypes between healthy human individuals. Germline-derived CDR1 and CDR2 are MDHEN and SYDVKM. Trimming removed 4 bases from V and 0 bases from J, with 9 bases in between. CDR3 length: 14 residues. Method: immunoSEQ multiplex PCR; TCRdb's copy keeps in-frame clones and lacks some. The sample carries about 2.3 million clones, about 92% recorded once. Regarding this clone: Other DNA sequences in the sample encode the same CDR3.

Source material: naive CD4+ T cells from PBMCs. Subset described: CD45RA+ positively selected. The chain joins TRBV28 to TRBJ1-1; D unresolved. The TCR originated in a young man in good health. Some clones in this sample may be carry-over from other donors' samples. CDR3 sequence reads: CASSSGGLNTEAFF. The CDR3 DNA sequence: TGTGCCAGCAGTTCGGGAGGATTGAACACTGAAGCTTTCTTT.